This T cell receptor (beta chain) stems from a study of blood T cells in healthy people across ages. Overall study results and limits: Without sorted subsets, naive and antigen-experienced compartments could not be conclusively compared. TCR beta diversity per million T cells fell roughly linearly with age.

A remark on this clonotype: Its target is unknown.

A J-beta primer mix and a sample-barcoded 5' primer were used in a second PCR of about 7 to 12 cycles. Via MiXCR, TCRdb re-called the 5' RACE reads, giving one row per CDR3 protein. The sample lists 1.5 million or so distinct CDR3 sequences; about 40% were seen once. The sequenced sample was blood. This clonotype originated in a woman aged 18-35 years in good health.

This CDR3 is CASSQDWSSGKLGNEQFF. The CDR3 DNA sequence: TGTGCCAGCAGCCAAGATTGGAGTAGCGGGAAATTGGGCAATGAGCAGTTCTTC. This chain uses TRBV3-1 with TRBJ2-1; 8 nucleotides agree with TRBD2. After removal of 0 bases from V and 6 bases from J, the junction contained 13 bases not matched to a gene. Germline CDR1 LGHDT, CDR2 YNNKEL (reference sequence). The CDR3 is 18 residues long.